This T cell receptor beta chain was sequenced in a study of post-analysis software for immune sequencing data. On the study more broadly: The study covered relapsing-remitting, secondary progressive and progressive-relapsing courses of multiple sclerosis.

A remark on this clonotype: Its antigen is unidentified.

General study points: Controls showed significantly higher normalized Chao1 diversity than did multiple sclerosis patients. Strong co-clustering by F measure was seen for same-batch samples. Controls showed lower frequencies than patients for 4 or 5 TRBV segments, and TRBV5-6, TRBV5-1 and TRBV20-1 were among these.

Presence of unique molecular identifiers characterized the TCR beta cDNA libraries. Input of about 0.9 to 10 million T cells yielded hundreds of thousands of cDNA molecules. Via MiXCR, TCRdb re-called the PCR reads, giving one row per CDR3 protein. The table shows a few hundred thousand distinct CDR3 sequences, with 39% occurring only once. CDR3 size: 14 residues. CDR1 LGHDT and CDR2 YNNKEL come from the germline V gene (reference sequence). The V and J ends lost 8 bases and 3 bases respectively, with 14 bases between them. This chain connects TRBV3-1 to TRBJ2-1, with D unresolved. The receptor's source is a girl aged 2 to 10 with multiple sclerosis. Material: blood. In DNA, the CDR3 is TGTGCCAGCTGCCGGGCAGGAAACTACAATGAGCAGTTCTTC. Translation gives CASCRAGNYNEQFF.